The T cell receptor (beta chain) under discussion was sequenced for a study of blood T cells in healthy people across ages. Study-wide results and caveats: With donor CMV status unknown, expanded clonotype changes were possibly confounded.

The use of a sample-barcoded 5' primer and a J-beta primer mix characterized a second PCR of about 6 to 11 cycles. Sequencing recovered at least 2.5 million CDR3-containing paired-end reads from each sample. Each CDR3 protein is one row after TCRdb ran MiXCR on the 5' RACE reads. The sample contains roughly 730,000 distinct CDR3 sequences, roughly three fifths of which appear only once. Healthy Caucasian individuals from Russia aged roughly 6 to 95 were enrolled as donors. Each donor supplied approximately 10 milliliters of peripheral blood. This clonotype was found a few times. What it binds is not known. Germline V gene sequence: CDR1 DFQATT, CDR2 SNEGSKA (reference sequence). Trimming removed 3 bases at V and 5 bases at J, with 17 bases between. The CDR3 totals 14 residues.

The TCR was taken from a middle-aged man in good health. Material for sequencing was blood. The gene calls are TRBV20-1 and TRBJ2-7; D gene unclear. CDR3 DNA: TGCAGTGCTAGTGCCTCGGGTAGTTCCAACGAGCAGTACTTC. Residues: CSASASGSSNEQYF.